The 25 T cell receptor beta chains given below trace back to one sample, sequenced in a study of blood T cells in healthy people across ages. With a J-beta primer mix and a sample-barcoded 5' primer, a second PCR ran roughly 6 to 12 cycles. TCRdb recomputed calls from the 5' RACE reads with MiXCR, one row per CDR3 protein. Altogether some 1.5 million distinct CDR3 sequences are present, roughly 28% being singletons, with the ten largest covering 7.7%. Material for sequencing was blood. Every receptor here comes from a woman aged 25 to 39 in good health.

This clonotype was detected only a few times. The rearrangement links TRBV12-3 or TRBV12-4 to TRBJ2-5, with D perhaps given as TRBD1 or TRBD2 (5 bases each). V lost 5 bases, J lost 2 bases, and 15 bases lay in between. There are 15 residues in the CDR3. CDR3 bases: TGTGCCAGCAGTCCCGGGACGGTGGATCAAGAGACCCAGTACTTC. Its translation is CASSPGTVDQETQYF.

This clonotype has just a few counts. This chain joins TRBV27 and TRBJ1-2; D ambiguous. CDR1 and CDR2 from the germline V gene are MNHEY and SMNVEV (reference sequence). The CDR3 sequence is 15 residues long. Trimming removed 4 bases at V and 2 bases at J, with 14 bases between. As DNA, the CDR3 is TGTGCCAGCAGTTCATTCCCAGGAGTAAACTATGGCTACACCTTC. Residues: CASSSFPGVNYGYTF.

The chain joins TRBV29-1 to TRBJ2-7; 7 bases are a match to TRBD1. The germline V gene has CDR1 SQVTM and CDR2 ANQGSEA. Trimming at V came to 5 bases and at J to 7 bases, leaving 14 bases not matched to a gene. CDR3 length: 14 residues. The CDR3 nucleotides are TGCAGCGTTTATACGGGACAGAGTACCTTAGAGCAGTACTTC. It specifies CSVYTGQSTLEQYF.

This chain joins TRBV10-3 and TRBJ2-5; D is uncertain. CDR3 length equals 11 residues. Germline values: CDR1 ENHRY, CDR2 SYGVKD. V was cut by 4 bases and J by 5 bases, with 5 bases left in between. The CDR3 protein is CAISVAETQYF. CDR3 nucleotides: TGTGCCATCAGTGTGGCGGAGACCCAGTACTTC.

J is TRBJ2-1 and V is TRBV29-1; 14 positions match TRBD2. From germline, CDR1 is SQVTM and CDR2 ANQGSEA. J gave up 3 bases and V 2 bases, and 3 bases lay outside the gene matches. The CDR3 covers 16 residues. The CDR3 sequence: CSVEPGTSGGYNEQFF. In nucleotides, the CDR3 is TGCAGCGTTGAACCCGGGACTAGCGGGGGCTACAATGAGCAGTTCTTC.

In this sample, this clonotype turned up a few times. CDR3 loop: CASSGDRNEYF. CDR3 DNA sequence: TGTGCCAGCAGCGGGGACCGCAATGAGTACTTC. V and J are TRBV6-6 and TRBJ2-4; D may correspond to TRBD1 or TRBD2 (5 bases each). This CDR3 region has 11 residues. Trimming took off 6 bases at V and 14 bases at J, with 14 bases between the two ends. The germline V gene has CDR1 MNHNY and CDR2 SVGAGI (reference sequence).

This rearrangement joins TRBV29-1 to TRBJ2-1; 8 bases are a match to TRBD1. The CDR3 has 15 amino acids. V lost 4 bases and J lost 5; bases outside the gene matches: 10. Germline CDR1 SQVTM, CDR2 ANQGSEA. This CDR3 is CSVVPRGPSHNEQFF. CDR3 bases: TGCAGCGTTGTTCCCAGGGGGCCCTCGCACAATGAGCAGTTCTTC.

CDR3 residues: CASSQSRALGYNEQFF. CDR3 DNA sequence: TGCGCCAGCAGCCAATCTAGGGCCTTAGGCTACAATGAGCAGTTCTTC. V gene TRBV4-3 combines with J gene TRBJ2-1; D unresolved. V was pared by 2 bases and J by 3 bases, with 14 bases between. The CDR3 is made up of 16 amino acids. Germline CDR1 is LGHNA and CDR2 is YSLEER.

The chain uses TRBV28 and TRBJ2-6, with a tentative D call TRBD1 (5 bases). Germline V gene data show CDR1 as MDHEN and CDR2 as SYDVKM. The CDR3 has 19 amino acids. V was trimmed by 0 bases and J by 0 bases, leaving 15 bases between them. The CDR3 reads CASSLWAGRAVSGANVLTF. Here the CDR3 DNA reads TGTGCCAGCAGTTTATGGGCCGGCAGGGCGGTCTCTGGGGCCAACGTCCTGACTTTC.

This clonotype was detected only a few times. The chain employs TRBV4-3 and TRBJ2-5; 9 nucleotides match TRBD1. The CDR3 consists of 17 residues. CDR1 and CDR2 (germline): LGHNA, YSLEER. Unmatched junction bases numbered 10, after V lost 0 bases and J lost 5 bases. The CDR3 is CASSQDPPGTGSETQYF. As DNA, the CDR3 is TGCGCCAGCAGCCAAGATCCCCCCGGGACAGGGAGCGAGACCCAGTACTTC.

The table lists this clonotype with a few counts. The genes are TRBV3-1 and TRBJ2-1; 7 bases agree with TRBD2. The CDR3 runs 12 residues. The ends lost 0 bases at V and 11 bases at J; junction bases unmatched: 1. Germline V gene lookup returns CDR1 LGHDT and CDR2 YNNKEL (reference sequence). CDR3 coding DNA: TGTGCCAGCAGCCAAGAGGGACTAAAGCAGTTCTTC. Translating gives CASSQEGLKQFF.

The rearrangement links TRBV14 to TRBJ1-2; D uncertain. The V end was cut by 0 bases, the J end by 3 bases, with 11 bases between. The CDR3 covers 15 residues. Germline CDR1 reads SGHDN; CDR2 reads FVKESK. The CDR3 here is CASSQERGTYYGYTF. CDR3 DNA: TGTGCCAGCAGCCAAGAACGAGGCACCTACTATGGCTACACCTTC.

The table lists this clonotype with many counts. The V call is TRBV20-1, the J call TRBJ2-5; D possibly matches TRBD1 or TRBD2 (6 bases each). Germline CDR1 is DFQATT and CDR2 is SNEGSKA (reference sequence). CDR3 length equals 13 residues. V shed 5 bases and J shed 5 bases, with 15 bases lying between them. CDR3 residues: CSAGGLGGETQYF. As DNA, the CDR3 is TGCAGTGCTGGGGGACTCGGGGGCGAGACCCAGTACTTC.

The chain couples TRBV7-3 to TRBJ2-5, with D unresolved. Germline CDR1 is SGHTA and CDR2 is FQGTGA. This CDR3 spans 17 amino acids. Trimming stripped 5 bases from V and 5 bases from J, with 24 bases between. The CDR3 region is CASSRSPRRRSGETQYF. In nucleotides, the CDR3 is TGTGCCAGCAGCCGTTCTCCGCGGCGTCGGTCCGGGGAGACCCAGTACTTC.

The rearrangement uses TRBV20-1 and TRBJ1-6; 9 nucleotides line up with TRBD1. Losses at the gene ends were 2 bases for V and 8 bases for J; bases not matched to a gene: 4. The CDR3 length is 14 residues. Per the germline V gene, CDR1 is DFQATT and CDR2 is SNEGSKA (reference sequence). The CDR3 here is CSARSGTGYSPLHF. CDR3 in DNA: TGCAGTGCTAGATCCGGGACAGGGTATTCACCCCTCCACTTT.

This clonotype appeared many times. This chain uses TRBV4-1 with TRBJ2-7; possibly TRBD2 for D (5 bases). From germline, CDR1 is MGHRA and CDR2 YSYEKL. Trimming removed 0 bases from V and 0 bases from J, with 9 bases in between. This CDR3 spans 15 amino acids. The CDR3 protein is CASSQELASSYEQYF. For the CDR3, the DNA is TGCGCCAGCAGCCAAGAGCTAGCTTCCTCCTACGAGCAGTACTTC.

The V gene is TRBV2, the J gene TRBJ2-1, with D unresolved. Germline assignment: CDR1 SNHLY and CDR2 FYNNEI. This CDR3 contains 15 residues. Trimming shortened V by 6 bases and J by 3 bases, and 15 bases separated the two germline ends. This chain's CDR3 is CASRTDSASYNEQFF. In DNA form, the CDR3 reads TGTGCCAGCAGGACCGACTCTGCGAGCTACAATGAGCAGTTCTTC.

The chain joins TRBV7-6 to TRBJ1-1; TRBD1 aligns across 9 bases. Germline CDR1 and CDR2: SGHVS and FNYEAQ. The CDR3 covers 13 residues. V shed 4 bases and J 6 bases; nucleotides not matched to a gene: 3. The CDR3 DNA is TGTGCCAGCAGCTCGGGGACAGGGCCTGAAGCTTTCTTT. This encodes CASSSGTGPEAFF. Based on the CDR3 plus reference TRBV7-6 and TRBJ1-1, the full variable domain is GAGVSQSPRYKVTKRGQDVALRCDPISGHVSLYWYRQALGQGPEFLTYFNYEAQQDKSGLPNDRFSAERPEGSISTLTIQRTEQRDSAMYRCASSSGTGPEAFFGQGTRLTVV.

This clonotype was found a few times. This sequence joins TRBV7-2 and TRBJ2-7; tentative D call: TRBD1 (6 bases). The length of the CDR3 is 12 residues. From germline, CDR1 is SGHTA and CDR2 FQGNSA. Trimming pared 5 bases from V and 9 bases from J, leaving 14 bases between. The CDR3, as DNA: TGTGCCAGCAGCAAGTCAGGGGCCGGGCAGTACTTC. Amino acid sequence: CASSKSGAGQYF. The complete variable domain, with remaining parts taken from reference TRBV7-2 and TRBJ2-7, reads GAGVSQSPSNKVTEKGKDVELRCDPISGHTALYWYRQSLGQGLEFLIYFQGNSAPDKSGLPSDRFSAERTGGSVSTLTIQRTQQEDSAVYLCASSKSGAGQYFGPGTRLTVT.

This clonotype has ten or more counts. This chain connects TRBV6-6 to TRBJ1-2, with 9 positions matching TRBD1. The trim removed 0 bases at V and 4 bases at J, leaving 3 bases unmatched. There are 15 residues in the CDR3. Germline V gene data show CDR1 as MNHNY and CDR2 as SVGAGI (reference sequence). The CDR3: CASSYSLDRGYGYTF. In DNA, the CDR3 is TGTGCCAGCAGTTACTCCCTGGACAGGGGCTATGGCTACACCTTC.

This clonotype has just a few counts. The CDR3 region is CASGTPYEQYF. The CDR3 bases are TGTGCCAGCGGGACCCCCTACGAGCAGTACTTC. This chain links TRBV25-1 with TRBJ2-7; D might be TRBD1 or TRBD2, each matching 5 bases. The CDR3 contains 11 residues. Germline CDR1 and CDR2: MGHDK and SYGVNS. The V end lost 8 bases, the J end lost 2 bases, and 7 bases lay between the germline ends.

This clonotype has a handful of counts. The genes are TRBV6-5 and TRBJ1-4; D possibly corresponds to TRBD1 (6 bases). From germline, CDR1 is MNHEY and CDR2 SVGAGI. Deletions cut 4 bases from V and 8 bases from J, with 17 bases between. CDR3 length equals 15 residues. CDR3 bases: TGTGCCAGCAGTTCGAGCAGGGGCCCCGAAGAAAAACTGTTTTTT. Translating it yields CASSSSRGPEEKLFF.

This clonotype appeared many times. V gene TRBV6-5 combines with J gene TRBJ2-5; D gene unclear. Germline assignment: CDR1 MNHEY and CDR2 SVGAGI. Trimming took off 0 bases at V and 4 bases at J, with 15 bases between the two ends. The CDR3 spans 16 residues. CDR3 in DNA: TGTGCCAGCAGTTACTCAGCCTCCCCTTGGGGAGAGACCCAGTACTTC. Translating it yields CASSYSASPWGETQYF.

This clonotype was counted between two and nine times. This chain links TRBV2 with TRBJ2-1; either TRBD1 or TRBD2 may fit D (5 bases each). This CDR3 region has 11 residues. Germline V gives CDR1 SNHLY, CDR2 FYNNEI. V was trimmed by 8 bases and J by 13 bases, leaving 15 bases between them. The CDR3 loop is CASGVGPVQFF. The CDR3 DNA sequence: TGTGCCAGCGGAGTGGGACCTGTCCAGTTCTTC. Filled out from reference TRBV2 and TRBJ2-1, the complete variable domain reads EPEVTQTPSHQVTQMGQEVILRCVPISNHLYFYWYRQILGQKVEFLVSFYNNEISEKSEIFDDQFSVERPDGSNFTLKIRSTKLEDSAMYFCASGVGPVQFFGPGTRLTVL.

Points on this clonotype: Sequence at one end of the junction differs from germline and may be a read error. The chain links TRBV6-2 or TRBV6-3 to TRBJ2-1, with 7 bases that match TRBD1. CDR1 and CDR2 (germline): MNHEY, SVGEGT. The CDR3 spans 15 residues. The CDR3 bases are TGTGCCTGCAGTCAAAGACAGGGATCCTACAATGAGCAGTTCTTC. Its translation: CACSQRQGSYNEQFF.